What follows is one T cell receptor beta chain and its context. This sample is drawn from a study of T cell changes during pregnancy in multiple sclerosis. TCRdb's table, derived via immunoSEQ multiplex PCR, lists solely in-frame clones and lacks some. The table records 90,000 to 150,000 clones, about 94% of them present only once. From germline, CDR1 is MNHEY and CDR2 SMNVEV (reference sequence). The CDR3 has 14 amino acids. The V and J ends lost 6 bases and 5 bases, in that order; junction bases with no gene match: 7. The V and J genes are TRBV27 and TRBJ1-1, with 9 bases that match TRBD1. The material was peripheral blood, obtained before pregnancy. The TCR comes from a female donor with multiple sclerosis, enrolled in a pregnancy study. The CDR3 here is CASRYRGRGTEAFF. CDR3 nucleotide sequence: TGTGCCAGCAGGTACAGGGGGCGCGGAACTGAAGCTTTCTTT.